This T cell receptor (beta chain) was recovered during a study of blood T cell repertoires in COVID-19. Background on the study: PBMCs, B-cell-depleted T cells, or T cells were the source of the cDNA or gDNA that made up the material.

CDR3 length: 14 residues. Trimming removed 5 bases from V and 4 bases from J; junction bases left unmatched: 8. CDR1 and CDR2 (germline): LNHDA, SQIVND (reference sequence). In the authors' methods: It was from reference gene primer amplification that nucleated cell counts were estimated. Assay: immunoSEQ multiplex PCR; the TCRdb copy retains only in-frame clones and omits some. V and J calls and clone size are as listed in that table; D and trimming were resolved from the DNA. The sample yields under 300,000 clones, about nine tenths seen once. The sequence was collected from a man aged 50-59 years with acute or convalescent COVID-19. Sequenced input: peripheral blood. The chain is built from TRBV19 and TRBJ2-7, with 7 bases identical to TRBD1. The DNA of the CDR3 is TGTGCCAGTAGTGGATACAGGGGTTCGTACGAGCAGTACTTC. Amino acids: CASSGYRGSYEQYF.